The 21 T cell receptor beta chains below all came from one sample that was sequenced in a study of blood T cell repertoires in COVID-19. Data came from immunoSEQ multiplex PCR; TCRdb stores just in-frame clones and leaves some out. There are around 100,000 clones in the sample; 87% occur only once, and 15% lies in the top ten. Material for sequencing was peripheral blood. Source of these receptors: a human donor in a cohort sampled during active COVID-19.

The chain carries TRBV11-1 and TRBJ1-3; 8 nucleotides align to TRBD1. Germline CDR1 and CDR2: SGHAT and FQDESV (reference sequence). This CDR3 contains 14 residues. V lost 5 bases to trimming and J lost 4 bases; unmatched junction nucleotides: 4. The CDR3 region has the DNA TGTGCCAGCAGCCGACAGGGGCCCGGAAACACCATATATTTT. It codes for CASSRQGPGNTIYF.

CDR3 amino acids: CASSHSNTEAFF. The CDR3 coding sequence is TGTGCCAGCAGCCATTCTAACACTGAAGCTTTCTTT. V usage is TRBV4-2 and J usage is TRBJ1-1, with D hard to call. This CDR3 has 12 amino acids. Germline V CDR1 and CDR2: LGHNA, YNFKEQ. V was shortened by 3 bases and J by 2 bases, with 4 bases between the two germline ends.

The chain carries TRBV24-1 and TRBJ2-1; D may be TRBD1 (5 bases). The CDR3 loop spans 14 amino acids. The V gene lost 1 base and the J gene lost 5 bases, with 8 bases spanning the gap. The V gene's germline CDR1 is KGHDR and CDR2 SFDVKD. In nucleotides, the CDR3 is TGTGCCACCAGTGATTTCGGACAAGACAATGAGCAGTTCTTC. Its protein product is CATSDFGQDNEQFF.

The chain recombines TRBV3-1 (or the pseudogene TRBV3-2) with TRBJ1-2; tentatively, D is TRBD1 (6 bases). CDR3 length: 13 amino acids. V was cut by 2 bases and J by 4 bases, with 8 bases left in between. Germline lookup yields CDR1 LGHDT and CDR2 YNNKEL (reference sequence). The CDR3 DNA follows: TGTGCCAGCAGCCAAAGAGGGGGCTATGGCTACACCTTC. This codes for CASSQRGGYGYTF.

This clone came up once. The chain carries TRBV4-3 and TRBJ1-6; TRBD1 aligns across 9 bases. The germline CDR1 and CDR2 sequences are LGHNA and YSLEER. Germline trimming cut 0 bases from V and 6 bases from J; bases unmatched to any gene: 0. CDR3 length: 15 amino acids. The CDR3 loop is CASSQETGGNSPLHF. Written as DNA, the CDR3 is TGCGCCAGCAGCCAAGAGACAGGGGGTAATTCACCCCTCCACTTT.

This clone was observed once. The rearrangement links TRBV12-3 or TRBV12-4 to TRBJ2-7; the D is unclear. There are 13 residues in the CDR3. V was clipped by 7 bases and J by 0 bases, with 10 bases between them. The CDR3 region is CASTPLNSYEQYF. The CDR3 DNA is TGTGCCAGCACCCCACTCAACTCCTACGAGCAGTACTTC.

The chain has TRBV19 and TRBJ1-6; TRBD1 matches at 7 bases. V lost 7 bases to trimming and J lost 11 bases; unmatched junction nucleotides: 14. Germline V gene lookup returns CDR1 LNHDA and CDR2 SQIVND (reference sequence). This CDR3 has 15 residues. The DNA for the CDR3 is TGTGCCAGTACAAGACGACAGGGCAGAGCGGCACCCCTCCACTTT. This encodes CASTRRQGRAAPLHF.

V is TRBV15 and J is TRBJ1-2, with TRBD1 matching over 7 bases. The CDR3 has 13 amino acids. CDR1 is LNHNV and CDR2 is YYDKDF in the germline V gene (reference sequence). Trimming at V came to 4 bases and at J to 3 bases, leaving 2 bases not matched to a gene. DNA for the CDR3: TGTGCCACCAGCATCGGGACAGACTATGGCTACACCTTC. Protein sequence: CATSIGTDYGYTF.

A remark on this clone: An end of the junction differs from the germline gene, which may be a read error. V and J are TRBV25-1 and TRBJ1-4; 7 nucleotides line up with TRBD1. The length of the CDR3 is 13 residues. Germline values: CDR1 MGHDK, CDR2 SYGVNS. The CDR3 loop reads CASSEGPGQVANF. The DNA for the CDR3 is TGTGCCAGCAGTGAAGGCCCCGGACAGGTCGCCAATTTT.

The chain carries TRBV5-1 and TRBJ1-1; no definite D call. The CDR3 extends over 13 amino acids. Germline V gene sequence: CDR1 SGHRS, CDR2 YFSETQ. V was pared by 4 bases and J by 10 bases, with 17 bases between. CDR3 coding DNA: TGCGCCAGCAGCCCTCGGTCGGGTGGTACAGCTTTCTTT. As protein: CASSPRSGGTAFF.

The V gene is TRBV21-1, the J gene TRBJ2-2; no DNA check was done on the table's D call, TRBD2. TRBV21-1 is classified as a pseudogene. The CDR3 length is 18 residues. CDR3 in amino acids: CASITPGLAGGRAGELFF. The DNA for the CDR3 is TGTGCCAGCATTACCCCGGGACTAGCGGGGGGGCGGGCCGGGGAGCTGTTTTTT.

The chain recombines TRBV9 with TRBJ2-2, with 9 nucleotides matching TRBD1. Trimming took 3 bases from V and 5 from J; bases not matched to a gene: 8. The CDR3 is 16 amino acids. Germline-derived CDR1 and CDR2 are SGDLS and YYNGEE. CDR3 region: CASSAPTGGETGELFF. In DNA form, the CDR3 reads TGTGCCAGCAGCGCGCCGACAGGGGGGGAGACCGGGGAGCTGTTTTTT.

CDR3 sequence (DNA): TGCAGTGCCCACCCTGGAGGGGAAGCTTTCTTT. Its protein is CSAHPGGEAFF. The chain uses TRBV20-1 and TRBJ1-1; D is unclear. Germline V gives CDR1 DFQATT, CDR2 SNEGSKA (reference sequence). Trimming stripped 6 bases from V and 8 bases from J, with 13 bases between. CDR3 length equals 11 residues.

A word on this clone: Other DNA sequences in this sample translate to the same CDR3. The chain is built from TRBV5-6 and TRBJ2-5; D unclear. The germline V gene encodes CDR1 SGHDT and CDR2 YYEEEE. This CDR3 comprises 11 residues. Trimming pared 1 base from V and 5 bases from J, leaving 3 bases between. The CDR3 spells CASSLQETQYF. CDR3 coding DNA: TGTGCCAGCAGCTTGCAGGAGACCCAGTACTTC. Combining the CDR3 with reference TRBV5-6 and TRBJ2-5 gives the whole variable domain DAGVTQSPTHLIKTRGQQVTLRCSPKSGHDTVSWYQQALGQGPQFIFQYYEEEERQRGNFPDRFSGHQFPNYSSELNVNALLLGDSALYLCASSLQETQYFGPGTRLLVL.

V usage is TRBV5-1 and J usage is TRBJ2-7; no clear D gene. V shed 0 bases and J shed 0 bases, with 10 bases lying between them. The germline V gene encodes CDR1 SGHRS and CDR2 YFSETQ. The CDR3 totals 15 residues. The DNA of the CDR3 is TGCGCCAGCAGCTTGGCCGTTGAGAACTCCTACGAGCAGTACTTC. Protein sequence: CASSLAVENSYEQYF.

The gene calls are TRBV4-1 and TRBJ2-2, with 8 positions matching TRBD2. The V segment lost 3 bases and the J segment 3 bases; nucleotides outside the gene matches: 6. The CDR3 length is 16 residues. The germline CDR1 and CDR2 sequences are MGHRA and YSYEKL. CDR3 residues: CASSHLSGVDTGELFF. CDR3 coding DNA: TGCGCCAGCAGCCACCTTAGCGGGGTCGACACCGGGGAGCTGTTTTTT.

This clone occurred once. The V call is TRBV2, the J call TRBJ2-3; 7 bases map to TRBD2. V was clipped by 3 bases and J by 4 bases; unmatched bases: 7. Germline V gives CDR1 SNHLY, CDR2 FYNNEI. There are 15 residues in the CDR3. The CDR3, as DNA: TGTGCCAGCAGTGATCTTCGTGGGGGGGCAGATACGCAGTATTTT. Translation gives CASSDLRGGADTQYF.

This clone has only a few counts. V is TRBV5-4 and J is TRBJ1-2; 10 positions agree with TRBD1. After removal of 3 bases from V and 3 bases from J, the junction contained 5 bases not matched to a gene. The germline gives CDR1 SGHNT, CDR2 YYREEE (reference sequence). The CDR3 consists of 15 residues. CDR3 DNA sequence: TGTGCCAGCAGCTCCGGACAGGGGGGTTACTATGGCTACACCTTC. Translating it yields CASSSGQGGYYGYTF. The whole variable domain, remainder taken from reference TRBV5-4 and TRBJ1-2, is ETGVTQSPTHLIKTRGQQVTLRCSSQSGHNTVSWYQQALGQGPQFIFQYYREEENGRGNFPPRFSGLQFPNYSSELNVNALELDDSALYLCASSSGQGGYYGYTFGSGTRLTVV.

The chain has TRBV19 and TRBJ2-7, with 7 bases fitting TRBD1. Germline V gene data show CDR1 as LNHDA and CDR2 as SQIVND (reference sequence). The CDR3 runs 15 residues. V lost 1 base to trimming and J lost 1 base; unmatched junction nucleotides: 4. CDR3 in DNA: TGTGCCAGTAGTATAGCTACAGGGGATTCCTACGAGCAGTACTTC. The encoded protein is CASSIATGDSYEQYF.

The CDR3 region has the DNA TGTGCCAGCAGCTTAGTGGGCAGCTCCTACAATGAGCAGTTCTTC. This gives the protein CASSLVGSSYNEQFF. The rearrangement links TRBV7-6 to TRBJ2-1, with D hard to call. Germline CDR1 SGHVS, CDR2 FNYEAQ. This CDR3 is built from 15 residues. The V gene lost 1 base and the J gene lost 0 bases, with 7 bases spanning the gap.

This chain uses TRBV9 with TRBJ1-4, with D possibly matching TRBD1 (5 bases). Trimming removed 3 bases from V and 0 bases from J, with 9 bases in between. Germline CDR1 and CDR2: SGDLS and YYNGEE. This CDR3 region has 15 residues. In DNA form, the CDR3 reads TGTGCCAGCAGCGCGAAGGGGTCAACTAATGAAAAACTGTTTTTT. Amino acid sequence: CASSAKGSTNEKLFF.